The present TCR beta chain was sequenced within a study of blood T cell repertoires in COVID-19. Enrolled through a virtual design, the participants were between about 18 and 89 years of age and came from about two dozen US areas. Participant reports of clinical history set cohort assignment. V gave up 4 bases and J gave up 4 bases; unmatched junction bases: 11. CDR1 and CDR2 (germline): SGHTS, YDEGEE. This CDR3 is built from 15 residues. Method: immunoSEQ multiplex PCR; TCRdb's copy keeps in-frame clones and lacks some. There are around 320,000 clones in the sample; 89% occur only once, and less than 3.5% lies in the top ten.

The specimen was PBMCs or T cells enriched from blood (not recorded which). The J gene is TRBJ2-7, the V gene TRBV5-8; TRBD1 agrees at 7 bases. This TCR was recovered from a woman aged 50 to 65 who had been exposed to COVID-19. CDR3 residues: CASSNFWDSLYEQYF. The CDR3 nucleotides read TGTGCCAGCAGCAATTTTTGGGACAGCCTTTACGAGCAGTACTTC.